This record covers a single T cell receptor beta chain. The sample is drawn from a study of technical replicates of blood from a handful of donors. Germline V lookup: CDR1 SGHRS, CDR2 YFSETQ. The J segment lost 2 bases and the V segment lost 5 bases, leaving 2 bases of the junction unmatched. The CDR3 totals 13 residues. Profiled with immunoSEQ multiplex PCR; TCRdb holds only in-frame clones, not every one. The sample includes 65,000 to 95,000 clones, approximately 97% seen only once; the top ten take around 0.28%. Sequencing was carried out using T cells isolated from PBMCs. The TCR originated in a human donor in good health. The rearrangement joins TRBV5-1 to TRBJ2-7, with 9 positions matching TRBD1. The CDR3 reads CASRRQGAYEQYF. DNA for the CDR3: TGCGCCAGCAGGAGACAGGGGGCCTACGAGCAGTACTTC.